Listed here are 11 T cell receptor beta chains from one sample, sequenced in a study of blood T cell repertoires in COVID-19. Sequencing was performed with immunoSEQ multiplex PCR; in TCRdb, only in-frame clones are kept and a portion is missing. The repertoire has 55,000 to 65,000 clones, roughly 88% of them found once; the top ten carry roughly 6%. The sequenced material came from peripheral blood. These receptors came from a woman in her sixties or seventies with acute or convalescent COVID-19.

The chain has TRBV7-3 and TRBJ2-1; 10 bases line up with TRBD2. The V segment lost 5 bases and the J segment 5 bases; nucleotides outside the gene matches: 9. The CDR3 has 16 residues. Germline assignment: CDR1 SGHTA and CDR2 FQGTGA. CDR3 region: CASSPLPSGGNNEQFF. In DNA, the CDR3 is TGTGCCAGCAGCCCATTACCTAGCGGGGGTAACAATGAGCAGTTCTTC.

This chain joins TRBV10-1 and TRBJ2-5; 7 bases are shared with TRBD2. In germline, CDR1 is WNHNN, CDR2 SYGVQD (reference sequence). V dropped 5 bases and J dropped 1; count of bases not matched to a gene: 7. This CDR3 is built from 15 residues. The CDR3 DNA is TGCGCCAGCAGTAGAACGACGGGGGGCCAAGAGACCCAGTACTTC. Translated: CASSRTTGGQETQYF.

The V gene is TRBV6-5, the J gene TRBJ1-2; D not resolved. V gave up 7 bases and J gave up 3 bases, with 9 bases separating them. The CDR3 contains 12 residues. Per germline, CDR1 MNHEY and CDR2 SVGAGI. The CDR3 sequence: CASTWQDYGYTF. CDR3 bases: TGTGCCAGCACATGGCAGGACTATGGCTACACCTTC.

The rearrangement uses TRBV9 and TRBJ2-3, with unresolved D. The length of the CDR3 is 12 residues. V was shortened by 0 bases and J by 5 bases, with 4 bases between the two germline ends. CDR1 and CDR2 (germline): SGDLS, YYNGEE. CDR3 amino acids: CASSVGLDTQYF. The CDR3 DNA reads TGTGCCAGCAGCGTAGGACTAGATACGCAGTATTTT.

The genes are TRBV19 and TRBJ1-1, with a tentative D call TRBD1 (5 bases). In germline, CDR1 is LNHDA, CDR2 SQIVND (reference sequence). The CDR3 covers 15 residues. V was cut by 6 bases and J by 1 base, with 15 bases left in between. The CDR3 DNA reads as TGTGCCAGTAGGGGATCCGGGGGGAGGAACACTGAAGCTTTCTTT. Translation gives CASRGSGGRNTEAFF.

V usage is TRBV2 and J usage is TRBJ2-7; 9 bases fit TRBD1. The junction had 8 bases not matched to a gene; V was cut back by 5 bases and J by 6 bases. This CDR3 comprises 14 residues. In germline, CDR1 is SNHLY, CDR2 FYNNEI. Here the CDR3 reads CASSLGQGLSEQYF. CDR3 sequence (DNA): TGTGCCAGCAGTCTGGGACAGGGTTTGTCCGAGCAGTACTTC.

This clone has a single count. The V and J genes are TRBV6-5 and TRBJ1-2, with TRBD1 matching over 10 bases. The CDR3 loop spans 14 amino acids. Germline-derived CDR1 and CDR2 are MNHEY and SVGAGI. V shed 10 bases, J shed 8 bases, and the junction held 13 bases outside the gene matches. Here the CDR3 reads CAIRGTGDLGGYTF. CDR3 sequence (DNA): TGTGCCATCAGGGGGACAGGGGACTTAGGAGGCTACACCTTC.

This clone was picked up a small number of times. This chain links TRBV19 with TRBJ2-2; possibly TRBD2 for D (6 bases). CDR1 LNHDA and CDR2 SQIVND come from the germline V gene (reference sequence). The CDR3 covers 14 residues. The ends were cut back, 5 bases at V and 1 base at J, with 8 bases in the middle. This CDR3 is CASSSGGNTGELFF. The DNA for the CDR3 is TGTGCCAGTAGTTCCGGGGGGAACACCGGGGAGCTGTTTTTT. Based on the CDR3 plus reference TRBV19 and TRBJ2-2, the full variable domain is DGGITQSPKYLFRKEGQNVTLSCEQNLNHDAMYWYRQDPGQGLRLIYYSQIVNDFQKGDIAEGYSVSREKKESFPLTVTSAQKNPTAFYLCASSSGGNTGELFFGEGSRLTVL.

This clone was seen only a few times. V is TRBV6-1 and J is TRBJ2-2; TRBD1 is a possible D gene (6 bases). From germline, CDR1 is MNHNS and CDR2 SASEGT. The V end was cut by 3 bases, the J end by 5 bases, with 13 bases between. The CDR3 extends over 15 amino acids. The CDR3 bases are TGTGCCAGCAGTGATTGGGACAAAGGGACCGGGGAGCTGTTTTTT. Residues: CASSDWDKGTGELFF.

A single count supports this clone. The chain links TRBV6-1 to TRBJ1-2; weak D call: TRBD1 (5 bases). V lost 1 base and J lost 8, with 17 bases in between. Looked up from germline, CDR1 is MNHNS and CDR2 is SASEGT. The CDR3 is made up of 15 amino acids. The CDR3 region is CASSEEPGTNSGYTF. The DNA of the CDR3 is TGTGCCAGCAGTGAAGAACCCGGGACTAATTCGGGCTACACCTTC.

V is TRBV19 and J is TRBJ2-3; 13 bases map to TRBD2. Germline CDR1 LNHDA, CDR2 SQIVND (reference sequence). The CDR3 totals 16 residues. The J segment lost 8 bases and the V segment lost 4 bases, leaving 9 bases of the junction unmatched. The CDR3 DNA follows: TGTGCCAGTAGTAACGGACTAGCGGGGGTTGTAGGTACGCAGTATTTT. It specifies CASSNGLAGVVGTQYF.